This T cell receptor beta chain derives from a study of molecular identifiers for immune sequencing clone quantification. The CDR3 loop spans 14 amino acids. V lost 4 bases and J lost 6, with 14 bases in between. TCRdb used MiXCR to reprocess the PCR reads, holding one entry per CDR3 protein. The sample has around 480,000 distinct CDR3 sequences, around 21% seen once. Regarding this clonotype: A single base separates this from a much larger clone, so it may be a read error.

The J gene is TRBJ2-3, the V gene TRBV12-3 or TRBV12-4; D is possibly TRBD2 (6 bases). The sequenced sample was naive CD8+ T cells from blood, with Jurkat cell RNA spiked in. Described subset: FACS-sorted CD8+CD4-CCR7+CD45RA+ naive T cells. The receptor was derived from a human donor in good health. Some libraries in this study had Jurkat cell RNA spiked in. CDR3 DNA sequence: TGTGCCAGCAGTTCCCCGGGAGCAATGGATACGCAGTATTTT. Its protein product is CASSSPGAMDTQYF.